This T cell receptor beta chain was identified during a study of T cell responses to AZD1222 COVID-19 vaccine (dated by TCRdb to the early 2020s). General notes on the study: AZD1222 recipients with second doses at about 4 weeks or about 12 weeks were pooled, because spike-specific TCR depth and breadth did not differ between schedules. A total of approximately 240 trial participants underwent TCR sequencing, of whom 207 received two doses of AZD1222 and about 25 received two doses of the MenACWY control vaccine. Trial participants were enrolled by age into subgroups of 18-55, 56-69 and 70-plus years, and around 150, 28 and 57 TCR-sequenced participants, respectively, were included in these subgroups.

V sheds 0 bases and J sheds 6 bases, leaving 11 bases between their ends. Per the germline V gene (reference sequence), GTSNPN is the CDR1 and SVGIG is the CDR2. From cysteine to phenylalanine, the CDR3 is 13 amino acids long. CDR3 DNA is the only sequence kept; it has 39 bases, read in frame from the first base. What the work shows at the level of the full study, not this receptor alone: After two AZD1222 doses, both the breadth and the depth of spike-specific TCRs were significantly higher than at day 0 and than in MenACWY recipients. Most participants were white British and females outnumbered males, and the authors suggested that clonal diversity may have been underestimated. Reportedly, almost half of the unique spike-specific TCRs recognized epitopes lying outside the regions that are mutated in the B.1.351 and B.1.1.7 variants. Conclusions about previously exposed vaccinees are limited, since just six AZD1222 recipients were seropositive for SARS-CoV-2 at baseline. CD4 TCRs associated with the vaccine covered the entire spike protein, and the dominant responses were in regions 160-218 and 743-854. In the small 56-69-year group, the increase in depth fell short of significance, most likely because of low power. Because no day 14 peak-response samples were available, the repertoires could be characterized only after the peak T cell response.

What the time point label conveys for this sample: baseline before first vaccination. Vaccinee samples came from UK trials COV001 and COV002, including a single-blind randomized controlled phase 2/3 trial of AZD1222 (ChAdOx1 nCoV-19) in healthy adults. Trial participant PBMC samples were collected at day 0 and day 28 after the second dose for TCRbeta chain sequencing. Points on this clone: The antigen it recognizes is unknown. No much larger clone is present one base from it, and per-base qualities are unavailable.

The CDR3 regions of human TCRbeta chains were subjected to immunosequencing. The authors' analysis ran thus. Repertoire TCRs were checked for matches against a reference library of SARS-CoV-2-specific TCRs that had been generated using the MIRA antigen-specificity platform. Breadth meant the fraction of unique TCRs that were SARS-CoV-2-associated, whereas depth meant the fraction of total T cells that were SARS-CoV-2-associated. Using the MIRA data, each spike-specific TCR was assigned both to the spike region to which the TCR was reactive and to a CD4 or CD8 class. Log10-transformed breadth and depth values were compared by one-way ANOVA with Sidak's multiple comparisons tests. Sourced from immuneACCESS, this table was stored by TCRdb with only in-frame sequences that have V and J called. A share of the clones is absent; for the studies checked, an unresolved V gene accounts for under half, and the remainder has no known explanation. D and trimming were read from the DNA, whereas the V and J calls and clone size are those reported in that table. This sample holds roughly 180,000 clones; roughly nine tenths were observed only once. Together, the top ten hold around 6.9% of the sample.

Recombination linked TRBV30 to TRBJ1-2; a confident D gene designation cannot be given. The sample consisted of peripheral blood, taken on day 0 of AZD1222 vaccination. The source is an adult in good health. The CDR3 amino acid sequence is: CAWSVPGIHGYTF. The DNA is as follows: TGTGCCTGGAGTGTTCCGGGAATTCATGGCTACACCTTC.